This T cell receptor (beta chain) was retrieved from a study of spatial heterogeneity in lung cancer. The CDR3 runs 15 residues. Trimming left V 10 bases short and J 7 bases short, with 23 bases between. CDR1 is MNHEY and CDR2 is SMNVEV in the germline V gene (reference sequence). At least ten counts were recorded for this clonotype. The target antigen is unknown. The time point was: sample taken at primary tumor resection. General study findings and limits: Within tumors, counts of expanded alpha and beta TCRs tracked tumor mutation counts.

Using its own MiXCR run on the 5' RACE reads, TCRdb lists one record per CDR3 protein. This table holds 20,000 to 25,000 distinct CDR3 sequences, approximately 15% found once. The chain combines TRBV27 with TRBJ2-1; tentatively, D is TRBD2 (6 bases). The sample was lung tumor tissue, taken at surgery. The TCR originated in a female donor with early-stage non-small cell lung cancer. The CDR3 protein is CATSGARGGANEQFF. The CDR3 bases are TGTGCCACCTCCGGGGCGCGCGGAGGGGCTAATGAGCAGTTCTTC.